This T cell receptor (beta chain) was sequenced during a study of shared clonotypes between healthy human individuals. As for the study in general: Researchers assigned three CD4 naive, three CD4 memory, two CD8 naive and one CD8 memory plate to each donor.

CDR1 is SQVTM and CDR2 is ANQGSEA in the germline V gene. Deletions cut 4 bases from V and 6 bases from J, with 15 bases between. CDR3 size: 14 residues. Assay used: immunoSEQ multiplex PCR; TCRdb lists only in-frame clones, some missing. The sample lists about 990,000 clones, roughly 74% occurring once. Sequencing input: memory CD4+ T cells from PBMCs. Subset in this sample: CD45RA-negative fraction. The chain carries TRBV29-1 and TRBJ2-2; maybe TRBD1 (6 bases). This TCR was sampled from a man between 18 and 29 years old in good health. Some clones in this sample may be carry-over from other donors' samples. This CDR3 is CSVARSGEAGELFF. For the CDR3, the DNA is TGCAGCGTTGCCCGATCAGGGGAAGCCGGGGAGCTGTTTTTT.